This T cell receptor (beta chain) was documented in a study of radiation and T cells in renal cell carcinoma (TCRdb year 2020). Regarding the complete study: In total, approximately 53 samples underwent TCR beta sequencing: around 26 tumors plus 27 peripheral blood samples. Across all 50 or so samples, 4,016,671 unique CDR3 nucleotide sequences, encoding roughly 2,600,000 unique CDR3 amino acid sequences, were identified. The last blood draw occurred 4 weeks after radiation, at the same time as nephrectomy. The full study reports these points: Because the trial had a single-armed design, the trial could not examine how radiation dose or scheduling affected the TCR repertoire. Because no pretreatment tumor biopsies were available, whether clonotypes were present in the tumor at baseline could not be determined. In blood, the top tumor clonotypes increased from baseline to 2 weeks after radiation and then shrank by 4 weeks, which suggests a temporary expansion of tumor-resident clones. Dynamics of the blood repertoire were not tracked past 4 weeks after treatment.

Following the manufacturer's recommendations, the immunoSEQ kit was used to generate TCR beta libraries from genomic DNA. To prepare the libraries, a first multiplex PCR with proprietary primers was run, followed by a second PCR that added unique barcodes, and a bead cleanup was done after each round. A kit-provided positive control reaction and a negative control reaction were included in every sample batch. The final libraries were assessed on an Agilent 4200 TapeStation D1000 ScreenTape, pooled by volume, and quantified by qPCR. Sequencing was performed on an Illumina NextSeq500 with a MidOutput 150-cycle cartridge, and 156 Read1 and 15 Index1 cycles were run with kit custom primers. The pooled library was loaded at about 0.98 pM, with a roughly 21% PhiX control spiked in. In the authors' own workflow: Vendor-processed data were analyzed in R, with a clonotype defined as all T cells sharing the same CDR3 nucleotide sequence. For clone abundance analyses, frequencies were normalized to the 10,000 most abundant clones in each sample. Public T cell clones, which averaged fewer than five per sample, were removed prior to analysis. An abundance difference of at least 32-fold between compartments was the criterion for calling clonotypes tumor-enriched or baseline blood-enriched. Clonotypes expanded or contracted between blood time points were identified with a beta-binomial differential abundance model. The Baroni-Urbani and Buser coefficient was used to measure tumor-blood repertoire similarity, and groups were compared with two-tailed Wilcoxon tests in R. Here the immuneACCESS table is served through TCRdb, limited to in-frame sequences with V and J called. Missing clones are a known gap in these copies; in checked studies unresolved V genes cover under half, and the rest lacks a known reason. V and J calls and clone size are as listed in that table; D and trimming were resolved from the DNA. Present in this sample are approximately 92,000 clones, approximately 80% of which were seen just once. Of the sample, around 9.1% falls within the top ten clones.

The time point label, read with the paper, signifies: blood 4 weeks post-SBRT, at nephrectomy. In the paper's terms, the treatment or condition label means: 15 Gy SBRT to primary tumor, nephrectomy 4 weeks later. Samples came from a clinical trial, in which primary renal cell carcinomas received 15 Gy stereotactic body radiation therapy followed by nephrectomy 4 weeks later. To track tumor-enriched clonotypes, serial peripheral blood was sampled from radiation-treated patients at baseline and at 2 weeks and 4 weeks after SBRT. Renal cell carcinoma with clear cell pathology was present in all patients. Genomic DNA for TCR sequencing was prepared using the QIAamp DNA Blood Mini Kit (Qiagen). The analyses included only samples that passed all quality control checks. Trimming at the junction amounts to 1 base on V and 4 bases on J, and the germline ends lie 10 bases apart. Counted from cysteine to phenylalanine, this CDR3 has 14 amino acids. Just the 42-base CDR3 DNA is kept, in frame starting at base 1. CDR1 is given as ENHRY and CDR2 as SYGVKD, both from the germline V gene.

With regard to this clone: Which antigen it targets is not known. There are no base qualities to consult, and no much larger clone falls within one base.

This clonotype was obtained from a man aged 45-65 years with renal cell carcinoma. This material consisted of blood, taken from a patient whose treatment included radiotherapy and nephrectomy. The V and J segments used are TRBV10-3 and TRBJ1-2, and TRBD1 may be the D gene, going by 5 matching bases. The CDR3 reads as follows: CAISEFQGSYGYTF. The DNA sequence reads TGTGCCATCAGTGAGTTCCAGGGTAGCTATGGCTACACCTTC.